The sample holds many counts of the clone carrying this T cell receptor (beta chain). The CDR3 has 11 residues. Germline V gene sequence: CDR1 SQVTM, CDR2 ANQGSEA. The data originate from a study of T cells in Graves' hyperthyroidism and ophthalmopathy. Using RNA transcripts as the source, TCR beta CDR3 regions were amplified. First-round RT-PCR targeting the TCR CDR3 was performed with the HTBI primer set. TCRdb reprocessed the multiplex PCR reads with MiXCR, giving one entry per CDR3 protein. The sample has approximately 520,000 distinct CDR3 sequences, more than 20% seen once. This chain uses TRBV29-1 with TRBJ2-7; 7 bases map to TRBD1. Material for sequencing was blood. The sequence derives from a man aged 18 to 30 with Graves' hyperthyroidism. CDR3 nucleotide sequence: TGCAGTGGACAGGACTCCTACGAGCAGTACTTC. Protein: CSGQDSYEQYF.